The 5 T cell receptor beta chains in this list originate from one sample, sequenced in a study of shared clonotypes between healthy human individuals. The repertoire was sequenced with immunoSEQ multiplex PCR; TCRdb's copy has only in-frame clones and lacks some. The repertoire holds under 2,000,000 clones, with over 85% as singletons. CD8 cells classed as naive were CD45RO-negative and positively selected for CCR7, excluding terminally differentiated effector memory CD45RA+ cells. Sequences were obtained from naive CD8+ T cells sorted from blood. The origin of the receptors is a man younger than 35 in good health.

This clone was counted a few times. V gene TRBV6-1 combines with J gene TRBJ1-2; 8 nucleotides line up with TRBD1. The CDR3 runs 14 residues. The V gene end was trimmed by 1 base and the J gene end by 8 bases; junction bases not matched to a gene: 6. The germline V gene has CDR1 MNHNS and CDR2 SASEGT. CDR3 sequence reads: CASSEVDRVEGYTF. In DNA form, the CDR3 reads TGTGCCAGCAGTGAAGTGGACAGGGTGGAAGGCTACACCTTC.

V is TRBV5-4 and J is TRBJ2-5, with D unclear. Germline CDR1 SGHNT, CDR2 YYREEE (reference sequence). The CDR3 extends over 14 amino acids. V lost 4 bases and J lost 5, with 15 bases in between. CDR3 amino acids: CASSLTGVGETQYF. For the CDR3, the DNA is TGTGCCAGCAGCCTCACCGGTGTGGGGGAGACCCAGTACTTC.

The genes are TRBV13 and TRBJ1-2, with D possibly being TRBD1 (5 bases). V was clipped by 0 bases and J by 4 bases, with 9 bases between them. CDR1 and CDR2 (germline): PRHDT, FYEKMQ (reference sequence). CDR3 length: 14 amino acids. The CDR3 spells CASSLGRESYGYTF. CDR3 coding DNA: TGTGCCAGCAGCTTAGGCAGGGAGAGCTATGGCTACACCTTC.

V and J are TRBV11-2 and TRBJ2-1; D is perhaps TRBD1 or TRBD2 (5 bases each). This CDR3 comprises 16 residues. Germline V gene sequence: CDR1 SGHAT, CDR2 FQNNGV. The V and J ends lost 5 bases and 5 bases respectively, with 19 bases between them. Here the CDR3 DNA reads TGTGCCAGCAGCCGGACCCGGGGAGCCAGGGACAATGAGCAGTTCTTC. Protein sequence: CASSRTRGARDNEQFF.

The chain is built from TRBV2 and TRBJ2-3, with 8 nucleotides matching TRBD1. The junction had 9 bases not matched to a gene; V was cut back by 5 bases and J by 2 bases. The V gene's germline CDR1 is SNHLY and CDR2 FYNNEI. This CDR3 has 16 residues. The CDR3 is CASSPATGGSTDTQYF. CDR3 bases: TGTGCCAGCAGTCCCGCTACAGGGGGATCCACAGATACGCAGTATTTT.